This note documents a single TCR beta chain sequence. Its antigen remains unknown. This sample is part of a study of shared clonotypes between healthy human individuals. On the study more broadly: Per-donor plates numbered three CD4 naive, three CD4 memory, two CD8 naive and one CD8 memory.

Per the germline V gene, CDR1 is WNHNN and CDR2 is SYGVQD (reference sequence). V lost 11 bases, J lost 7 bases, and 27 bases lay in between. This CDR3 region has 15 residues. Study-wide findings and caveats: Compared with clonotypes that all four donors shared, non-shared clonotypes had lower generation probabilities. For sorted subsets, rarefaction showed incomplete sequencing despite large depth.

Assay used: immunoSEQ multiplex PCR; TCRdb lists only in-frame clones, some missing. The data hold approximately 2.1 million clones, with just over 90% observed a single time. The source is a man in his late teens or twenties in good health. Some clones in this sample may be carry-over from other donors' samples. Sequencing used naive CD4+ T cells from PBMCs. Subset: CD45RA+ positively selected. V is TRBV10-1 and J is TRBJ2-7, with no clear D. The CDR3 region has the DNA TGCGCCGGGTACCCCGAAGTCAACTACCTCTGGGAGCAGTACTTC. It specifies CAGYPEVNYLWEQYF.